This T cell receptor (beta chain) was found in a study of blood T cell repertoires in COVID-19. Study overall: Sites across the United States, Italy and Spain contributed samples from acute and convalescent COVID-19.

Profiled with immunoSEQ multiplex PCR; TCRdb holds only in-frame clones, not every one. The sample carries some 99,000 clones, approximately 84% recorded once. The TCR originated in a woman of 80 years or more with acute or convalescent COVID-19. Sequenced sample: peripheral blood.

The CDR3 DNA sequence: TGTGCCAGCTCACCAGGGGGCTCCAACCCGGCTAACTATGGCTACACCTTC. Encoded protein: CASSPGGSNPANYGYTF. V gene TRBV18 combines with J gene TRBJ1-2; D perhaps matches TRBD1 (6 bases). The CDR3 spans 17 residues. The V gene's germline CDR1 is KGHSH and CDR2 LQKENI. With 2 bases removed from V and 0 bases from J, the gap between germline ends came to 16 bases.